The clone carrying this T cell receptor beta chain has ten or more counts. Antigen specificity is unknown. TCRdb analysed the 5' RACE reads with MiXCR anew, one entry per CDR3 protein. This table has under 350,000 distinct CDR3 sequences, 8% to 9.5% appearing once. CDR1 and CDR2 (germline): SGHAT, FQNNGV. The CDR3 sequence is 12 residues long. The ends were cut back, 8 bases at V and 1 base at J, with 3 bases in the middle. The sample comes from a study of identical twins. Study-wide findings and caveats: The presence of invariant MAIT and iNKT cells could partly confound analyses of zero-insertion sequences.

The same sample was also used in a study of yellow fever vaccine responses in identical twins.

The TCR comes from a woman between 18 and 29 years old in good health. The chain employs TRBV11-2 and TRBJ2-6; D is ambiguous. Sequenced material: CD8+ T cells sorted from blood. Here the CDR3 reads CASESGANVLTF. The CDR3 nucleotides read TGTGCCAGCGAGTCTGGGGCCAACGTCCTGACTTTC. The whole variable domain, filled in from reference TRBV11-2 and TRBJ2-6, reads EAGVAQSPRYKIIEKRQSVAFWCNPISGHATLYWYQQILGQGPKLLIQFQNNGVVDDSQLPKDRFSAERLKGVDSTLKIQPAKLEDSAVYLCASESGANVLTFGAGSRLTVL.